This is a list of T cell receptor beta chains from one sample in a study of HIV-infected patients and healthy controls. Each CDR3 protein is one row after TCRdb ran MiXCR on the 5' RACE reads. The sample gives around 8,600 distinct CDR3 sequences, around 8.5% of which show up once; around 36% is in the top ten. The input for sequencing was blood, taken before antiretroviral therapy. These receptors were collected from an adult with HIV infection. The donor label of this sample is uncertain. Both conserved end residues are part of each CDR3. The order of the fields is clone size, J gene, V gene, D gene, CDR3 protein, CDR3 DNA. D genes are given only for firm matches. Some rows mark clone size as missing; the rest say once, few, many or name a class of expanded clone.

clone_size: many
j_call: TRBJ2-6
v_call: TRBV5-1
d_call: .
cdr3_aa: CASSLQSSGANVLTF
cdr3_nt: TGCGCCAGCAGCCTCCAGAGCTCCGGGGCCAACGTCCTGACTTTC

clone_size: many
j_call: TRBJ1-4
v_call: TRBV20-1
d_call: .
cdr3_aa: CSAREILGRGFEKLFF
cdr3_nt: TGCAGTGCTAGAGAGATTTTGGGCAGGGGTTTTGAAAAACTGTTTTTT

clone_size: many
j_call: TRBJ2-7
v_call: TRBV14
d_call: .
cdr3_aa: CASSQEEALPYEQYF
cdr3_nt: TGTGCCAGCAGCCAAGAGGAGGCCCTCCCTTACGAGCAGTACTTC

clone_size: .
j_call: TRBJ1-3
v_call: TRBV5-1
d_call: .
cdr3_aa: CASSWTPTSGNTIYF
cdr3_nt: TGCGCCAGCAGCTGGACACCAACCTCTGGAAACACCATATATTTT

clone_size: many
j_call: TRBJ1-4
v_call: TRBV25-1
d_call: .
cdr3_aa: CASRLGEKLFF
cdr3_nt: TGTGCCAGCAGGCTCGGGGAAAAACTGTTTTTT

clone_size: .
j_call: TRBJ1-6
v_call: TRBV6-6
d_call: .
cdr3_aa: CASSYRSGTTSPLHF
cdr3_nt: TGTGCCAGCAGTTATCGTTCAGGTACAACTTCACCCCTCCACTTT

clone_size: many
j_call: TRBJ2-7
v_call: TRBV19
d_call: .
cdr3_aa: CASSISTEGGEQYF
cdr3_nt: TGTGCCAGTAGCATCTCCACGGAAGGCGGCGAGCAGTACTTC

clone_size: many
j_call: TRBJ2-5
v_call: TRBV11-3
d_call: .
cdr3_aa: CASSPTRDNGQETQYF
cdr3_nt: TGTGCCAGCAGCCCTACCCGCGACAATGGACAAGAGACCCAGTACTTC

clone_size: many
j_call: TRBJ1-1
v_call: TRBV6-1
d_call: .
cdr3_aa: CASREGRAEAFF
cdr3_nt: TGTGCCAGCAGGGAGGGGAGAGCTGAAGCTTTCTTT

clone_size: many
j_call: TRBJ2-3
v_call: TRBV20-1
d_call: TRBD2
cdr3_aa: CSAAGGADTQYF
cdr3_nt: TGCAGTGCAGCGGGGGGCGCAGATACGCAGTATTTT

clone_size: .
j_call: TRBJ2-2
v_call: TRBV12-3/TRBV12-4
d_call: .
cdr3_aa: CASSINTGELFF
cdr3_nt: TGTGCCAGCAGCATAAACACCGGGGAGCTGTTTTTT

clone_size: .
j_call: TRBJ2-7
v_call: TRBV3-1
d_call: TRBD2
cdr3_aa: CASSQDSLAGATRDEQYF
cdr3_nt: TGTGCCAGCAGCCAAGATTCTCTAGCGGGGGCCACAAGGGACGAGCAGTACTTC

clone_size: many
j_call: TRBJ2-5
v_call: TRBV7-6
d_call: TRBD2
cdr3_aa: CASSPLAGELETQYF
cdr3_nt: TGTGCCAGCAGCCCTCTAGCGGGAGAATTGGAGACCCAGTACTTC

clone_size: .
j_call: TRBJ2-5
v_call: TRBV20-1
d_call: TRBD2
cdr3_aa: CSARVGSGGPHKAQYF
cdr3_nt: TGCAGTGCTAGAGTGGGTAGCGGGGGGCCCCATAAGGCCCAGTACTTC

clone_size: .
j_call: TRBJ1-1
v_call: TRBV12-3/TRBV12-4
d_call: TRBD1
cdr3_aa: CASRPTGPRTEAFF
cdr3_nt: TGTGCCAGCAGGCCGACAGGGCCGCGCACTGAAGCTTTCTTT

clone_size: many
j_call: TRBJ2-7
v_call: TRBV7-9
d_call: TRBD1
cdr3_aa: CASSRIGGELHEQYF
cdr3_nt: TGTGCCAGCAGCCGTATAGGGGGCGAGCTCCACGAGCAGTACTTC

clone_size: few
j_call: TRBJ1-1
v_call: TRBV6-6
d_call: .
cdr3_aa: CASSYSIASTEAFF
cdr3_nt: TGTGCCAGCAGTTACTCGATTGCTAGCACTGAAGCTTTCTTT

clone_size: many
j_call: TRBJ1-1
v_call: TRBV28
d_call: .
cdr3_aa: CASSTPDYWNTEAFF
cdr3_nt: TGTGCCAGCAGTACGCCCGACTATTGGAACACTGAAGCTTTCTTT

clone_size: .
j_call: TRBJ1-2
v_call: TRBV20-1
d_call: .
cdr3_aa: CSAREDGFLGYTF
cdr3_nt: TGCAGTGCTAGAGAGGACGGATTTTTAGGCTACACCTTC

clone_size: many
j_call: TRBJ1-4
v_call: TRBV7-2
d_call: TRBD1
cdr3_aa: CASSFQTGGYEKLFF
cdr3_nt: TGTGCCAGCAGCTTCCAGACAGGGGGCTATGAAAAACTGTTTTTT

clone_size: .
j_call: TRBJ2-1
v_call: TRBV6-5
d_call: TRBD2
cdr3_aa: CASSQGTSGREQFF
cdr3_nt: TGTGCCAGCAGCCAAGGGACTAGCGGAAGAGAGCAGTTCTTC

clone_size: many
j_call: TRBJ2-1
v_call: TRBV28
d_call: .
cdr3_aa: CASILGGQGGYNEQFF
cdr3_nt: TGTGCCAGCATCCTGGGCGGGCAGGGGGGCTACAATGAGCAGTTCTTC

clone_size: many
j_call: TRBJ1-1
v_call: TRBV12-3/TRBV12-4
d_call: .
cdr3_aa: CASSFSGAGQKAFF
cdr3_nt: TGTGCCAGCAGTTTCAGTGGGGCGGGGCAGAAAGCTTTCTTT

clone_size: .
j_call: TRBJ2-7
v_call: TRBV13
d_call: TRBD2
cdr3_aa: CASSLERPLAGLGSYEQYF
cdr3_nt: TGTGCCAGCAGCTTGGAACGTCCACTAGCGGGACTCGGCTCCTACGAGCAGTACTTC

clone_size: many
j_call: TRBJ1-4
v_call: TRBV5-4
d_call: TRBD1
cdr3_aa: CASSLQGRSNEKLFF
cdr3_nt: TGTGCCAGCAGCCTACAGGGGCGGTCTAATGAAAAACTGTTTTTT

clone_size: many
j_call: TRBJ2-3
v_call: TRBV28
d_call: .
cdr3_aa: CASSLGMKSTDTQYF
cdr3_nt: TGTGCCAGCAGTTTAGGCATGAAAAGCACAGATACGCAGTATTTT

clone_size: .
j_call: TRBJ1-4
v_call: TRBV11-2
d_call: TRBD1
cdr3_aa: CASSSRDRGNEKLFF
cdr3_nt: TGTGCCAGCAGCTCCAGGGACAGGGGAAATGAAAAACTGTTTTTT

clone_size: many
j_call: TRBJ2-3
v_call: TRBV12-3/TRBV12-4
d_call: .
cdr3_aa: CASSLTPGTYTDTQYF
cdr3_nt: TGTGCCAGCAGTTTAACTCCCGGGACATACACAGATACGCAGTATTTT